This T cell receptor beta chain emerged from a study of neurological immune-mediated disorders (dated by TCRdb to between 2018 and 2021). General notes on the study: Peripheral blood TCR-beta repertoires from patients with HTLV-I-associated myelopathy (HAM/TSP), patients with multiple sclerosis, and healthy controls were compared in the study using UMI-based sequencing. The cohort was made up of 60 to 75 subjects, consisting of 15 or so HAM/TSP patients, roughly 35 multiple sclerosis patients and 20 healthy controls. The approximately 100 TCR-beta libraries included longitudinal samples, technical triplicates and paired sorted CD4+ and CD8+ T-cell subsets alongside PBMC samples. The study at large found these results: No identical CDR3 amino acid sequences were shared among expanded clones across subjects, suggesting private TCR-beta repertoires in all groups. TCR clonal expansion was highest in HAM/TSP patients and lowest in MS patients, with MS patients falling below even healthy controls.

cDNA was synthesized by template-switch 5'RACE using a primer carrying a 10-nucleotide random unique molecular identifier by which each TCR transcript was tagged. Each sequencing run produced over 180 million TCR-beta sequences covering 15-18 subjects. The RNeasy kit was used for extraction of total RNA. Using the KAPA Real-time Library Amplification kit, TCR-beta VDJ regions were amplified with primers for the TCR constant region and the 5'RACE anchor. A first PCR added sample indexes and Illumina adaptors, after which a second PCR increased the library yield. After Ampure bead purification, the roughly 650 bp TCR product was size-selected on a 2% E-gel SizeSelection system. Before pooling, library quality was checked on a Bioanalyzer, concentration was measured with Qubit, and libraries were quantified with the Kapa Library Quantification kit. An Illumina HiSeq 2500 was used to sequence the libraries paired-end at 2 x 150 bp. To increase sequence diversity, about 25-30% phiX was spiked into each library pool. The original methods were these. Quality-filtered reads were processed with the UMI-based MiGEC pipeline, and over 90% of raw TCR sequences were removed by the MiGEC pipeline during error correction. VDJ genes were aligned to IMGT germline references, and each clonotype was defined by a unique CDR3 amino acid sequence together with V-J genes. Clonal expansion, Shannon diversity and CDR3 relatedness were evaluated with VDJtools (CalcPairwiseDistances, ClusterSamples), while phylogenetic trees were built in CLCbio workbench. A clone was classed as expanded if it had 8 or more unique UMIs, a cutoff based on coefficient-of-variation modelling across technical triplicates. TCRdb's own reprocessing of the public reads used fastp at Q25 and MiXCR and kept productive beta chains. Rows matching on CDR3 protein sequence are summarized as one entry with the most common DNA and genes. TCRdb's processing, not the authors' own work, is the source of the V and J calls. A total of some 50,000 distinct CDR3 sequences appear in this sample, under 30% of them only once. The ten largest clonotypes hold 20% to 30% of the sample.

Trimming leaves V shorter by 3 bases and J shorter by 5 bases, with the junction holding 9 bases beyond the gene matches. From cysteine to phenylalanine, the CDR3 is 15 amino acids long. CDR3 DNA is the only sequence kept; it has 45 bases, read in frame from the first base. The germline V gene specifies SQVTM as CDR1 and ANQGSEA as CDR2. Ten or more counts support this clonotype. The target of this receptor is not known. A read error may be the cause here, since a much bigger clone is one base away. Blood bank volunteers in Maryland, USA served as the healthy controls. Libraries from unsorted PBMCs were made from 2 million PBMCs kept in RNAlater at -80 degrees C until RNA extraction. Peripheral blood was subjected to Ficoll-Hypaque density gradient centrifugation to isolate PBMCs, which were then cryopreserved in liquid nitrogen.

The chain is made from TRBV29-1 and TRBJ2-1; 8 middle bases align to TRBD2. Specimen: PBMCs. The sequence derives from a woman between 70 and 85 years old in good health. The nucleotides are TGCAGCGTTGAGGCGGGGGGCTCATCCGACAATGAGCAGTTCTTC. The encoded protein is CSVEAGGSSDNEQFF.